The TCR beta chain under discussion was sequenced for a study of blood T cell repertoires in COVID-19. For the study at large: Acute and convalescent COVID-19 specimens originated in the United States, Italy and Spain. PBMCs, B-cell-depleted T cells, or T cells were the source of the cDNA or gDNA that made up the material.

Study processing details: By means of reference gene primer amplification, nucleated cell counts were estimated. The repertoire was sequenced with immunoSEQ multiplex PCR; TCRdb's copy has only in-frame clones and lacks some. Clone size and the V and J calls come from that table; the DNA yielded D and trimming. The sample records under 130,000 clones, about 85% being singletons. The CDR3 runs to 15 residues. Germline lookup yields CDR1 SSHAT and CDR2 FNYEAQ (reference sequence). Concerning this clone itself: A junction end diverges from the germline sequence, so it may reflect a read error.

Sequencing used peripheral blood. The origin of this receptor is a man between 50 and 59 years old in a cohort sampled during active COVID-19. The genes are TRBV7-7 and TRBJ2-1; 11 bases agree with TRBD2. The CDR3 spells CASSPGTSGLVEQFF. The CDR3 bases are TGTGCTAGCAGCCCCGGGACTAGCGGTCTGGTTGAGCAGTTCTTC.